The T cell receptor (beta chain) described here comes from a study of molecular identifiers for immune sequencing clone quantification. In the study overall: With replicates, the RNA of around 20,000 or 99,000 naive CD8 cells was split five ways and four were sequenced. Whole-study results and caveats: Detection of one spiked Jurkat cell's TCR RNA reportedly worked in some 980,000 naive cells. The share of molecules held by clones above 20 RNA copies was over 98% in effector cells and under 1% in naive cells.

The authors built bulk TCR libraries by previously described methods with listed TCR primers. Using its own MiXCR run on the PCR reads, TCRdb lists one record per CDR3 protein. The sample contains 40,000 to 65,000 distinct CDR3 sequences, approximately 34% of which appear only once. As concerns this clonotype: Its antigen is as yet unknown. Sequence at one end of the junction differs from germline and may be a read error.

Specimen: naive CD8+ T cells from blood, with Jurkat cell RNA spiked in. Described subset: FACS-sorted CD8+CD4-CCR7+CD45RA+ naive T cells. This TCR was sampled from a human donor in good health. Some libraries in this study had Jurkat cell RNA spiked in.

Written as DNA, the CDR3 is TGTTCCAGCAGCTTAAATGTAGGGGGAGGTGGGGCCAACGTCCTGACTTTC. It translates to CSSSLNVGGGGANVLTF. J is TRBJ2-6 and V is TRBV7-8; D could derive from TRBD1 or TRBD2 (6 bases each). The CDR3 is made up of 17 amino acids. The germline gives CDR1 SGHVS, CDR2 FQNEAQ.